Listed here are 27 T cell receptor beta chains from one sample, sequenced in a study of post-analysis software for immune sequencing data. Study-level findings and limits: Relative to controls, patients had roughly five TRBV segments at higher frequency, with TRBV5-6, TRBV5-1 and TRBV20-1 among these.

For these receptors, no antigen is known. cDNA libraries of TCR beta carried unique molecular identifiers. TCRdb processed the PCR reads anew with MiXCR; each CDR3 protein has one entry. The repertoire holds 740,000 or so distinct CDR3 sequences, with approximately 50% as singletons. Sample: blood. Receptors originate from a girl under 18 with multiple sclerosis.

The chain is built from TRBV7-9 and TRBJ2-3, with D hard to call. With 4 bases removed from V and 0 bases from J, the gap between germline ends came to 14 bases. The CDR3 is made up of 16 amino acids. The germline V gene has CDR1 SEHNR and CDR2 FQNEAQ (reference sequence). CDR3 loop: CASSSQTFFSTDTQYF. The CDR3 DNA reads TGTGCCAGCAGCTCCCAGACCTTTTTTAGCACAGATACGCAGTATTTT.

The chain couples TRBV20-1 to TRBJ2-1; TRBD1 matches at 8 bases. V lost 2 bases and J lost 9; bases outside the gene matches: 9. This CDR3 has 14 residues. Germline-derived CDR1 and CDR2 are DFQATT and SNEGSKA (reference sequence). The CDR3 loop is CSARRRQGASEQFF. The CDR3 nucleotides are TGCAGTGCTAGAAGGCGGCAGGGGGCAAGTGAGCAGTTCTTC.

The rearrangement links TRBV20-1 to TRBJ1-2; the match to TRBD1 covers 8 bases. With V trimmed by 3 bases and J by 8 bases, 11 bases remained unmatched. The CDR3 has 14 residues. Per germline, CDR1 DFQATT and CDR2 SNEGSKA (reference sequence). In DNA form, the CDR3 reads TGCAGTGCTAGGAGGGACAGGTCACGCGACGGCTACACCTTC. It is translated as CSARRDRSRDGYTF.

The chain links TRBV3-1 to TRBJ2-7; 14 bases are a match to TRBD2. The CDR3 has 16 residues. Germline assignment: CDR1 LGHDT and CDR2 YNNKEL (reference sequence). Germline trimming cut 3 bases from V and 5 bases from J; bases unmatched to any gene: 6. CDR3 in amino acids: CASSHSPGLAGDEQYF. DNA of the CDR3: TGTGCCAGCAGCCACTCTCCGGGACTAGCGGGGGACGAGCAGTACTTC.

In this sample, this clonotype turned up a few times. V gene TRBV5-1 combines with J gene TRBJ2-1; 10 bases map to TRBD2. Germline V gene sequence: CDR1 SGHRS, CDR2 YFSETQ. With V trimmed by 2 bases and J by 8 bases, 7 bases remained unmatched. The CDR3 extends over 15 amino acids. CDR3: CASSLLTSGVDEQFF. DNA of the CDR3: TGCGCCAGCAGCTTACTTACTAGCGGGGTTGATGAGCAGTTCTTC.

This chain links TRBV7-9 with TRBJ1-1; possible D gene TRBD1, 5 bases. With 5 bases removed from V and 8 bases from J, the gap between germline ends came to 15 bases. The CDR3 has 13 residues. CDR1 is SEHNR, CDR2 FQNEAQ, per germline (reference sequence). CDR3 amino acids: CASSQGRGSEAFF. CDR3 DNA sequence: TGTGCCAGCAGCCAGGGTAGGGGCTCCGAAGCTTTCTTT.

This clonotype was seen a few times. The V call is TRBV20-1, the J call TRBJ2-1; TRBD2 matches 8 bases. Germline V lookup: CDR1 DFQATT, CDR2 SNEGSKA (reference sequence). The CDR3 consists of 16 residues. V lost 0 bases, J lost 3 bases, and 7 bases stayed unmatched. The CDR3: CSARDRTSLHYNEQFF. Here the CDR3 DNA reads TGCAGTGCTAGAGATCGGACTAGCCTTCACTACAATGAGCAGTTCTTC.

The J gene is TRBJ2-1, the V gene TRBV9; D might be TRBD1 (5 bases). The CDR3 sequence is 15 residues long. The germline V gene encodes CDR1 SGDLS and CDR2 YYNGEE. V was clipped by 1 base and J by 0 bases, with 8 bases between them. The CDR3 region is CASSVWGSSYNEQFF. CDR3 DNA: TGTGCCAGCAGCGTATGGGGCTCCTCCTACAATGAGCAGTTCTTC.

The V call is TRBV5-1, the J call TRBJ2-7; the D gene could be TRBD1 or TRBD2 (5 bases each). The V gene lost 3 bases and the J gene lost 7 bases, with 17 bases spanning the gap. The CDR3 runs 14 residues. CDR1 SGHRS and CDR2 YFSETQ come from the germline V gene. CDR3 sequence (DNA): TGCGCCAGCAGCTCCGGGACGCTCACCTGGGAGCAGTACTTC. Translating it yields CASSSGTLTWEQYF.

This clonotype was observed a handful of times. V and J are TRBV5-1 and TRBJ2-7; D uncertain. The V and J ends lost 4 bases and 2 bases respectively, with 13 bases between them. The CDR3 has 14 amino acids. Germline V gives CDR1 SGHRS, CDR2 YFSETQ. CDR3 loop: CASSVNRGAYEQYF. Written as DNA, the CDR3 is TGCGCCAGCAGCGTGAACAGAGGAGCCTACGAGCAGTACTTC.

V is TRBV29-1 and J is TRBJ1-1; D unresolved. The V end was cut by 5 bases, the J end by 1 base, with 11 bases between. CDR1 is SQVTM, CDR2 ANQGSEA, per germline. This CDR3 has 13 residues. For the CDR3, the DNA is TGCAGCGTTAATGGACGGGCGAACACTGAAGCTTTCTTT. Protein product: CSVNGRANTEAFF.

The rearrangement joins TRBV20-1 to TRBJ2-1; D is uncertain. Trimming removed 0 bases from V and 4 bases from J, with 10 bases in between. This CDR3 contains 14 residues. Germline V gene sequence: CDR1 DFQATT, CDR2 SNEGSKA (reference sequence). The CDR3 DNA reads TGCAGTGCTAGAGACCCCAAGGATTACAATGAGCAGTTCTTC. Residues: CSARDPKDYNEQFF.

On this clonotype itself: Sequence at one end of the junction differs from germline and may be a read error. The chain links TRBV29-1 to TRBJ2-6; D is ambiguous. The CDR3 spans 10 residues. Per germline, CDR1 SQVTM and CDR2 ANQGSEA. CDR3 protein: CTLYANVRTF. The CDR3 nucleotides read TGCACCCTTTATGCCAACGTCCGGACTTTC.

In its sample, this clonotype was seen a few times. J is TRBJ1-2 and V is TRBV29-1, with 8 bases matching TRBD1. Per the germline V gene, CDR1 is SQVTM and CDR2 is ANQGSEA. V trimming: 4 bases; J trimming: 8 bases; junction bases outside the gene matches: 6. This CDR3 region has 12 residues. CDR3 in DNA: TGCAGCGTTGGCCAGGGGGCAGGGGGCTACACCTTC. It is translated as CSVGQGAGGYTF.

This clonotype was observed a handful of times. The chain couples TRBV29-1 to TRBJ2-1, with D hard to call. The germline gives CDR1 SQVTM, CDR2 ANQGSEA. CDR3 length equals 14 residues. V was shortened by 2 bases and J by 7 bases, with 15 bases between the two germline ends. The CDR3: CSVEKGFEGNEQFF. CDR3 sequence (DNA): TGCAGCGTTGAAAAGGGATTTGAAGGGAATGAGCAGTTCTTC.

The gene calls are TRBV10-3 and TRBJ2-7; D possibly uses TRBD1 or TRBD2 (5 bases each). The CDR3 consists of 13 residues. Germline CDR1 is ENHRY and CDR2 is SYGVKD. The V end lost 11 bases, the J end lost 7 bases, and 21 bases lay between the germline ends. The CDR3 sequence is CAAKPGSQVEQYF. In DNA, the CDR3 is TGTGCCGCAAAGCCAGGGAGTCAGGTGGAGCAGTACTTC.

This clonotype has more than one count but fewer than ten. V is TRBV5-1 and J is TRBJ2-7; D remains ambiguous. V lost 0 bases to trimming and J lost 0 bases, with 7 bases between them. Germline CDR1 and CDR2: SGHRS and YFSETQ. CDR3 length equals 14 residues. As DNA, the CDR3 is TGCGCCAGCAGCTTGGAGTGGAGCTCCTACGAGCAGTACTTC. Translated, it gives CASSLEWSSYEQYF.

V and J are TRBV21-1 and TRBJ1-4; TRBD1 was called by the table and not checked on the DNA. TRBV21-1 is flagged as a pseudogene. CDR3 length: 14 amino acids. The CDR3 bases are TGTGCCAGCACCGTCTCTCCCTGGGGTGAAAAACTGTTTTTT. This translates into CASTVSPWGEKLFF.

V and J are TRBV7-3 and TRBJ2-1; 7 bases fit TRBD2. The germline CDR1 and CDR2 sequences are SGHTA and FQGTGA. The CDR3 contains 15 residues. V dropped 3 bases and J dropped 6; count of bases not matched to a gene: 8. The CDR3 loop reads CASSLYSGVVNEQFF. The DNA for the CDR3 is TGTGCCAGCAGCTTGTACAGCGGGGTAGTCAATGAGCAGTTCTTC.

The chain couples TRBV20-1 to TRBJ2-7, with 7 nucleotides matching TRBD2. V was pared by 3 bases and J by 4 bases, with 12 bases of the junction left unmatched. The CDR3 runs to 15 residues. Germline loops: CDR1 DFQATT, CDR2 SNEGSKA (reference sequence). The CDR3 region has the DNA TGCAGTGCTAGGGCCCTCCGGGCGGGGGTATACGAGCAGTACTTC. This codes for CSARALRAGVYEQYF.

This clonotype appeared a few times. The V and J genes are TRBV27 and TRBJ2-1; 12 nucleotides match TRBD2. The ends lost 8 bases at V and 6 bases at J; junction bases unmatched: 11. The germline CDR1 and CDR2 sequences are MNHEY and SMNVEV (reference sequence). The CDR3 contains 16 residues. CDR3 in DNA: TGTGCCAGCGCCTCCTTGGGGACTAGCGGGCTCAATGAGCAGTTCTTC. Protein product: CASASLGTSGLNEQFF.

The V call is TRBV12-5, the J call TRBJ2-1, with 7 bases lining up with TRBD2. Trimming at V came to 5 bases and at J to 4 bases, leaving 8 bases not matched to a gene. Germline V CDR1 and CDR2: LGHNT, FRNRAP. The CDR3 sequence is 15 residues long. CDR3 amino acids: CASGPKGGKYNEQFF. The CDR3 DNA reads TGTGCTAGTGGTCCCAAGGGAGGGAAATACAATGAGCAGTTCTTC.

The CDR3 DNA sequence: TGCAGTGCTAGAGATCGCGACGGAGAAAACACCGGGGAGCTGTTTTTT. Translating it yields CSARDRDGENTGELFF. The chain employs TRBV20-1 and TRBJ2-2, with unresolved D. V gave up 0 bases and J gave up 2 bases, with 13 bases separating them. The CDR3 contains 16 residues. From germline, CDR1 is DFQATT and CDR2 SNEGSKA (reference sequence).

This chain joins TRBV7-9 and TRBJ1-6; D is possibly TRBD1 (5 bases). Trimming removed 0 bases at V and 5 bases at J, with 8 bases between. Germline V gene data show CDR1 as SEHNR and CDR2 as FQNEAQ (reference sequence). The CDR3 runs 15 residues. CDR3 DNA: TGTGCCAGCAGCTTAGCAGGGGCGGATAATTCACCCCTCCACTTT. Protein product: CASSLAGADNSPLHF.

This clonotype was found a few times. This chain uses TRBV10-3 with TRBJ2-1; 8 nucleotides match TRBD2. CDR1 and CDR2 from the germline V gene are ENHRY and SYGVKD. This CDR3 has 17 amino acids. J gave up 8 bases and V 0 bases, and 12 bases lay outside the gene matches. The CDR3 spells CAISESPGAGEIDEQFF. The DNA for the CDR3 is TGTGCCATCAGTGAGTCCCCCGGAGCGGGGGAAATCGATGAGCAGTTCTTC.

This chain connects TRBV5-1 to TRBJ2-4; D is perhaps TRBD2 (6 bases). Trimming removed 4 bases from V and 7 bases from J, with 18 bases in between. Germline CDR1 is SGHRS and CDR2 is YFSETQ. The length of the CDR3 is 15 residues. The CDR3 is CASSSAGGKTNIQYF. Here the CDR3 DNA reads TGCGCCAGCAGCAGTGCTGGCGGGAAAACGAACATTCAGTACTTC.

V gene TRBV3-1 combines with J gene TRBJ2-5; 7 bases fit TRBD1. Trimming cost V 5 bases and J 3 bases; bases outside gene matches: 12. Per the germline V gene, CDR1 is LGHDT and CDR2 is YNNKEL (reference sequence). This CDR3 contains 16 residues. CDR3 nucleotide sequence: TGTGCCAGCAGCTTGCCGGCCGGGACAGCCGAAGAGACCCAGTACTTC. Amino acid sequence: CASSLPAGTAEETQYF.